Sequencing of this T cell receptor beta chain was carried out in a study of T-cell memory formation after mild COVID-19. Study findings and constraints: Confirmation was lacking for SARS-CoV-2 specificity of second-wave clones that peaked on day 37. CD4+ contracting clones were mainly CM and EM; CD8+ ones, EMRA.

In TCRdb, the 5' RACE reads were re-called with MiXCR into one record per CDR3 protein. The table records 150,000 to 200,000 distinct CDR3 sequences, 30% to 35% of them present only once. Germline loops: CDR1 MNHEY, CDR2 SMNVEV (reference sequence). V lost 4 bases and J lost 5; bases outside the gene matches: 7. The CDR3 consists of 14 residues. As regards this clonotype: The antigen remains undetermined.

What was sequenced was PBMCs or a T cell subset sorted from them (not recorded which). This chain connects TRBV27 to TRBJ1-2; 7 bases are a match to TRBD1. The source of this sequence is an adult woman who had mild COVID-19 (a few samples of this study predate the infection). Cell type and time point are not known. For the CDR3, the DNA is TGTGCCAGCAGTTCCAGGGGGTCTAGTTATGGCTACACCTTC. It is translated as CASSSRGSSYGYTF.